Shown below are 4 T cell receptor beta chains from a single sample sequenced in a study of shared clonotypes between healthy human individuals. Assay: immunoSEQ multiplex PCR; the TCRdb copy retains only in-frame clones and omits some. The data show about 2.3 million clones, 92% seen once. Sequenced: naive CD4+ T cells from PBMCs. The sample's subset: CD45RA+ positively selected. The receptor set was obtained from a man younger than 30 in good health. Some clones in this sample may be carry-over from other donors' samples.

In nucleotides, the CDR3 is TGTGCCAGCAGTTCCCCGGGAGGGTTGCAGTTCTTC. Its protein product is CASSSPGGLQFF. This chain joins TRBV6-5 and TRBJ2-1; 8 nucleotides line up with TRBD2. V shed 4 bases, J shed 12 bases, and the junction held 5 bases outside the gene matches. This CDR3 has 12 amino acids. Germline V gene data show CDR1 as MNHEY and CDR2 as SVGAGI.

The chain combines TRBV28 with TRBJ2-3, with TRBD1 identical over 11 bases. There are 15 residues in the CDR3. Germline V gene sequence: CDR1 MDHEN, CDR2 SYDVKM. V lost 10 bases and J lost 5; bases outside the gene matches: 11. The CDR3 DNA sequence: TGTGCCACCGTACCGGGACAGGGGGTGGTAGATACGCAGTATTTT. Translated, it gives CATVPGQGVVDTQYF.

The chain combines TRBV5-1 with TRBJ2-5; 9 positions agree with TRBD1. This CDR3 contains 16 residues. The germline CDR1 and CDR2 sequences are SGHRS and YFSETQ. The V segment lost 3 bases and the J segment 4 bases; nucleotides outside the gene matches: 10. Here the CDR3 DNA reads TGCGCCAGCAGCTGGGGGACAGGGCTTGCGGGAGAGACCCAGTACTTC. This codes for CASSWGTGLAGETQYF.

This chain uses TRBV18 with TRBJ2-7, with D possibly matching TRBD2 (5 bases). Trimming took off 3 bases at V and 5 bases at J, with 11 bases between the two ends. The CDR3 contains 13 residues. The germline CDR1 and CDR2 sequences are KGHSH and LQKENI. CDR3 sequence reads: CASSPPRGNEQYF. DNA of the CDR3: TGTGCCAGCTCACCCCCACGAGGGAACGAGCAGTACTTC.